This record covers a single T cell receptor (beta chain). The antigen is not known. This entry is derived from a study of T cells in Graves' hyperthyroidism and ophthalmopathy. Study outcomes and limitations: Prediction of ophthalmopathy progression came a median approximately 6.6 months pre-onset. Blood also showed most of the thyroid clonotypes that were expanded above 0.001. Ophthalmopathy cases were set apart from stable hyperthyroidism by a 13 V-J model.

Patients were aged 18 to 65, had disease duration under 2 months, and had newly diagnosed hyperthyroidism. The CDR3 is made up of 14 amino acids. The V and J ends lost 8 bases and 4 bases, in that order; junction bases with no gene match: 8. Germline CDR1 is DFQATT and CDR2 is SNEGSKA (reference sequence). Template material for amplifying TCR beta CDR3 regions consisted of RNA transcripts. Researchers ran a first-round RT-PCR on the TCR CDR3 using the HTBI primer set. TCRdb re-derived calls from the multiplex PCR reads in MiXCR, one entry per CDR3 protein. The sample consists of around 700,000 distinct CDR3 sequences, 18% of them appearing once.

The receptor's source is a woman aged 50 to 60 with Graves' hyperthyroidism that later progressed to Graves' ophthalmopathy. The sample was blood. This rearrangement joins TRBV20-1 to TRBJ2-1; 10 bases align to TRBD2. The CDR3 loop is CSSMSSGGYNEQFF. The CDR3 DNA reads TGCAGTTCGATGTCTAGCGGGGGTTACAATGAGCAGTTCTTC.